The subject of this entry is one TCR beta chain. This entry belongs to a study of PD-L1 blockade in urothelial cancer. Time point of the sample: peripheral blood 6 weeks after treatment start. Clones were read by immunoSEQ multiplex PCR, and TCRdb kept only the in-frame ones, dropping some. The data contain around 38,000 clones, approximately 86% of them singletons. Looked up from germline, CDR1 is MGHRA and CDR2 is YSYEKL. V was trimmed by 0 bases and J by 5 bases, leaving 10 bases between them. The CDR3 is 14 residues long. The chain is built from TRBV4-1 and TRBJ1-2; the D is unclear. Material: PBMCs, obtained around atezolizumab (anti-PD-L1) treatment. The clonotype originates from a man aged 60-69 years with urothelial cancer. CDR3 sequence: CASSQDTSGYGYTF. CDR3 nucleotides: TGCGCCAGCAGCCAAGATACGTCCGGGTATGGCTACACCTTC.